Listed below are T cell receptor beta chains from one sample, sequenced in a study of CD8 T cells in ankylosing spondylitis. TCRdb recomputed calls from the 5' RACE reads with MiXCR, one row per CDR3 protein. This sample has hundreds of thousands of distinct CDR3 sequences; roughly 27% occur once, and the top ten carry about 0.89%. Sequencing used blood, either unsorted or a sorted T cell fraction (not recorded which). The receptors come from a male donor with ankylosing spondylitis. The CDR3 runs from the conserved cysteine through the conserved F or W. A D gene is named only where the DNA matches it firmly. The size of a clone is reported for some rows only, either as once, few or many, or as a class for expanded clones.

J: TRBJ2-7; V: TRBV7-9; D: TRBD2; size: NA; DNA: TGTGCCAGCAGCCTTGCGGGGGTGCGGGGCGAGCAGTACTTC; CDR3: CASSLAGVRGEQYF
J: TRBJ1-6; V: TRBV11-2; D: NA; size: NA; DNA: TGTGCCAGCAGCTCGGCGGCAGGGGAGAATTCACCCCTCCACTTT; CDR3: CASSSAAGENSPLHF
J: TRBJ1-6; V: TRBV3-1; D: NA; size: NA; DNA: TGTGCCAGCAGCCAAGATCTTGCGGCAGTCTTTAATTCACCCCTCCACTTT; CDR3: CASSQDLAAVFNSPLHF
J: TRBJ2-5; V: TRBV6-1; D: NA; size: few; DNA: TGTGCCAGTGGACAGACGTACCAAGAGACCCAGTACTTC; CDR3: CASGQTYQETQYF
J: TRBJ1-1; V: TRBV11-2; D: TRBD1; size: NA; DNA: TGTGCCAGCAGCTCCCAGGGGGCGAGTGGCACTGAAGCTTTCTTT; CDR3: CASSSQGASGTEAFF
J: TRBJ2-4; V: TRBV7-2; D: NA; size: NA; DNA: TGTGCCAGCAGCCCGACTCCAAACATTCAGTACTTC; CDR3: CASSPTPNIQYF
J: TRBJ1-1; V: TRBV20-1; D: NA; size: NA; DNA: TGCAGTGCTAGGGGGAGGGACGGCTATGAAGCTTTCTTT; CDR3: CSARGRDGYEAFF
J: TRBJ1-2; V: TRBV12-3/TRBV12-4; D: NA; size: NA; DNA: TGTGCCAGCAGTTTAAGTGGTGGAGGGACGGGCTATGGCTACACCTTC; CDR3: CASSLSGGGTGYGYTF
J: TRBJ2-3; V: TRBV11-2; D: TRBD1; size: few; DNA: TGTGCCAGCAGCCCGGACAGGACCACAGATACGCAGTATTTT; CDR3: CASSPDRTTDTQYF
J: TRBJ1-2; V: TRBV20-1; D: NA; size: few; DNA: TGCAGTGCTAGCATCCCAGGGAACGTGGTCTATGGCTACACCTTC; CDR3: CSASIPGNVVYGYTF
J: TRBJ2-1; V: TRBV2; D: TRBD2; size: NA; DNA: TGTGCCAGCAGCGAAACGACACTAGCGGCTAAGTTCTTC; CDR3: CASSETTLAAKFF
J: TRBJ2-7; V: TRBV30; D: TRBD1; size: once; DNA: TGTGCCTGGAGGGGACAGGGTAACGAGCAGTACTTC; CDR3: CAWRGQGNEQYF
J: TRBJ1-4; V: TRBV27; D: NA; size: many; DNA: TGTGCCAGCAGTTTTAGAGGGGTCTCATCAACTAATGAAAAACTGTTTTTT; CDR3: CASSFRGVSSTNEKLFF
J: TRBJ2-3; V: TRBV28; D: NA; size: few; DNA: TGTGCCAGCAAAACGGGAAAAGATACGCAGTATTTT; CDR3: CASKTGKDTQYF
J: TRBJ2-1; V: TRBV5-1; D: TRBD2; size: NA; DNA: TGCGCCAGCAGCTTGGCCGGCGGGAGCACCTACAATGAGCAGTTCTTC; CDR3: CASSLAGGSTYNEQFF
J: TRBJ1-4; V: TRBV10-3; D: NA; size: NA; DNA: TGTGCCATCAAGGGGGGGATGTTGGATGAAAAACTGTTTTTT; CDR3: CAIKGGMLDEKLFF
J: TRBJ1-1; V: TRBV12-3/TRBV12-4; D: TRBD1; size: many; DNA: TGTGCCAGCAGTTTCCAAGGGGGCGTCACTGAAGCTTTCTTT; CDR3: CASSFQGGVTEAFF
J: TRBJ2-3; V: TRBV20-1; D: TRBD2; size: few; DNA: TGCAGTGCTAGAGTCTTGCGGGAGGCAGATACGCAGTATTTT; CDR3: CSARVLREADTQYF
J: TRBJ2-5; V: TRBV27; D: TRBD1; size: NA; DNA: TGTGCCAGCAGCCCGGGACAGGGTAAATCCTTGTTTGGGACCCAGTACTTC; CDR3: CASSPGQGKSLFGTQYF
J: TRBJ1-3; V: TRBV3-1; D: NA; size: once; DNA: TGTGCCAGCAGCGACCGGGATAATGGAAACACCATATATTTT; CDR3: CASSDRDNGNTIYF